Given below is one T cell receptor (beta chain) in context. Its antigen is undetermined. These data come from a study of shared clonotypes between healthy human individuals. Study-wide results and caveats: In contrast to clonotypes shared by all four donors, non-shared clonotypes had lower generation probabilities. Some naive CD4 clonotypes, around 4.7%, turned up in common across a handful of donors.

CDR3 length: 16 residues. Germline trimming cut 10 bases from V and 7 bases from J; bases unmatched to any gene: 14. Germline V gives CDR1 SGHAT, CDR2 FQNNGV. Terminally differentiated effector memory CD45RA+ cells were excluded by CCR7 positive selection of CD45RO-negative cells. Original analysis: Filtering differed for immunoSEQ, which gave only junction sequences without quality scores. Clones were read by immunoSEQ multiplex PCR, and TCRdb kept only the in-frame ones, dropping some. That table supplies the V and J calls and clone size; D and trimming were determined from the DNA. The sample has fewer than 800,000 clones, roughly 94% seen once; the top ten hold 24%.

This chain links TRBV11-2 with TRBJ2-4; TRBD2 matches 12 bases. The sequence was obtained from a man aged 25-40 years in good health. The sequencing input was naive CD8+ T cells sorted from blood. CDR3 protein: CATSGLAGPTRNIQYF. The CDR3 DNA reads TGTGCCACCTCAGGACTAGCGGGACCGACAAGGAACATTCAGTACTTC.